The clone carrying this T cell receptor (beta chain) was seen a handful of times. The antigen is not known. RNA extraction and reverse transcription yielded cDNA as sequencing template. Generated by immunoSEQ multiplex PCR, the TCRdb table keeps only in-frame clones and is missing some. The sample lists 200,000 to 250,000 clones; 64% were seen once. The CDR3 has 16 amino acids. From germline, CDR1 is SGHRS and CDR2 YFSETQ. V gave up 4 bases and J gave up 0 bases, with 11 bases separating them. Treatment here: oral pan-JAK inhibitor, 5-10 mg twice daily. This entry comes from a study of CD8+ T cells in alopecia areata. Notes on the study in general: Persistence of many expanded lesional clones was seen in scalp and blood during tofacitinib. Mouse data revealed clearer TCR sharing than patient data did, a gap possibly tied to HLA. Clonality was higher in lesional than normal scalp, especially in alopecia totalis/universalis.

The chain combines TRBV5-1 with TRBJ2-6; weak D call: TRBD1 (6 bases). The receptor's source is a human donor with alopecia areata. The sequences come from CD4+ T cells sorted from blood, collected at week 4, from a patient treated with tofacitinib. CDR3 residues: CASSQTGSSGANVLTF. CDR3 DNA sequence: TGCGCCAGCAGCCAGACAGGCAGCTCTGGGGCCAACGTCCTGACTTTC.